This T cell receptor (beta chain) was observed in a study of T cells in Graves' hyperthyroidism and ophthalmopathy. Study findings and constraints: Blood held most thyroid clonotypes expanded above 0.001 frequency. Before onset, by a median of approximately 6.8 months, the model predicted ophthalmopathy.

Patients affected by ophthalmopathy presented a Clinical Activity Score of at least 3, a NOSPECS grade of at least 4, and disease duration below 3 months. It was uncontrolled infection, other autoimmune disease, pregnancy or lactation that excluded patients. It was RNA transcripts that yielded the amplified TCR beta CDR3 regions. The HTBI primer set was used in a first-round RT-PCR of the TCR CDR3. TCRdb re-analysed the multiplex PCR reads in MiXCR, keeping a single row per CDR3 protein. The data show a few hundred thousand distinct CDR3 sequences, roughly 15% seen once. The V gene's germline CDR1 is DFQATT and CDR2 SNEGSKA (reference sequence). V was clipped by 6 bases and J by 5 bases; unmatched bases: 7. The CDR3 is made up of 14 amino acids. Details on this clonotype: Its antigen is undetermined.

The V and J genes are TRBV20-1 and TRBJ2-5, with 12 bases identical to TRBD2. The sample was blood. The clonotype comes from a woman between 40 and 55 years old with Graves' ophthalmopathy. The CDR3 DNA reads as TGCAGTGCCAGGACTAGCGGGACGGGCGAGACCCAGTACTTC. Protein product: CSARTSGTGETQYF.